The 12 T cell receptor beta chains listed next were all sequenced from one sample in a study of blood T cell repertoires in COVID-19. The repertoire was sequenced with immunoSEQ multiplex PCR; TCRdb's copy has only in-frame clones and lacks some. The data show 150,000 to 170,000 clones, over 60% seen once. Specimen: peripheral blood. These receptor sequences come from an elderly man with acute or convalescent COVID-19.

This chain joins TRBV7-2 and TRBJ1-2; D perhaps matches TRBD1 (6 bases). The V end was cut by 5 bases, the J end by 4 bases, with 17 bases between. Germline lookup yields CDR1 SGHTA and CDR2 FQGNSA. The CDR3 has 15 residues. The CDR3 spells CASSPEGGNPYGYTF. CDR3 in DNA: TGTGCCAGCAGCCCCGAGGGGGGGAACCCCTATGGCTACACCTTC.

The V gene is TRBV19, the J gene TRBJ2-1, with 7 bases matching TRBD2. The CDR3 is made up of 16 amino acids. Germline CDR1 LNHDA, CDR2 SQIVND (reference sequence). V was clipped by 4 bases and J by 0 bases; unmatched bases: 6. CDR3 protein: CASSTAPSGSYNEQFF. DNA for the CDR3: TGTGCCAGTAGTACTGCCCCTAGCGGCTCCTACAATGAGCAGTTCTTC.

V gene TRBV3-1 (or the pseudogene TRBV3-2) combines with J gene TRBJ2-3; D is possibly TRBD1 (5 bases). V gave up 2 bases and J gave up 4 bases, with 10 bases separating them. Looked up from germline, CDR1 is LGHDT and CDR2 is YNNKEL (reference sequence). CDR3 size: 14 residues. For the CDR3, the DNA is TGTGCCAGCAGCCAATCCCAGGGCGCAGATACGCAGTATTTT. Encoded protein: CASSQSQGADTQYF.

This clone was counted between two and nine times. The rearrangement joins TRBV7-2 to TRBJ2-3; a weak D match, TRBD2 (6 bases). V lost 4 bases, J lost 2 bases, and 25 bases lay in between. This CDR3 is built from 19 residues. Germline V gene data show CDR1 as SGHTA and CDR2 as FQGNSA. This chain's CDR3 is CASSSSGLRLRKYTDTQYF. The CDR3 DNA follows: TGTGCCAGCAGCTCCAGCGGGCTACGCCTACGAAAATACACAGATACGCAGTATTTT.

The V and J genes are TRBV7-3 and TRBJ2-7; TRBD2 aligns across 8 bases. V lost 5 bases to trimming and J lost 2 bases; unmatched junction nucleotides: 8. CDR1 and CDR2 (germline): SGHTA, FQGTGA. The CDR3 extends over 15 amino acids. DNA of the CDR3: TGTGCCAGCAGCCCCGGGGGGGGACGGACCTACGAGCAGTACTTC. Protein: CASSPGGGRTYEQYF.

The chain couples TRBV7-6 to TRBJ1-6; TRBD1 might be the D (5 bases). Germline V gene sequence: CDR1 SGHVS, CDR2 FNYEAQ. Trimming shortened V by 2 bases and J by 8 bases, and 13 bases separated the two germline ends. The CDR3 has 15 residues. The CDR3 sequence: CASSLNQGSDSPLHF. The DNA of the CDR3 is TGTGCCAGCAGCTTAAACCAGGGATCAGATTCACCCCTCCACTTT. Variable domain in full (rest from reference TRBV7-6 and TRBJ1-6): GAGVSQSPRYKVTKRGQDVALRCDPISGHVSLYWYRQALGQGPEFLTYFNYEAQQDKSGLPNDRFSAERPEGSISTLTIQRTEQRDSAMYRCASSLNQGSDSPLHFGNGTRLTVT.

The chain has TRBV11-2 and TRBJ2-7; the D gene is possibly TRBD1 (6 bases). The CDR3 sequence is 13 residues long. The V and J ends lost 5 bases and 7 bases respectively, with 15 bases between them. Germline CDR1 is SGHAT and CDR2 is FQNNGV. Here the CDR3 reads CASSPGQIVEQYF. The DNA of the CDR3 is TGTGCCAGCAGCCCCGGACAGATTGTAGAGCAGTACTTC.

V is TRBV7-3 and J is TRBJ2-7; 7 bases are a match to TRBD1. CDR3 length equals 14 residues. After removal of 4 bases from V and 3 bases from J, the junction contained 6 bases not matched to a gene. Germline CDR1 reads SGHTA; CDR2 reads FQGTGA. The DNA for the CDR3 is TGTGCCAGCAGCTCATACCGGGACAGCTACGAGCAGTACTTC. As protein: CASSSYRDSYEQYF.

V usage is TRBV5-6 and J usage is TRBJ1-1, with unresolved D. Looked up from germline, CDR1 is SGHDT and CDR2 is YYEEEE. CDR3 length: 15 amino acids. Deletions cut 1 base from V and 5 bases from J, with 15 bases between. CDR3 nucleotide sequence: TGTGCCAGCAGCTTGACGGATTCCCTCGGGACTGAAGCTTTCTTT. It yields the protein CASSLTDSLGTEAFF.

The sample holds a few counts of this clone. V gene TRBV15 combines with J gene TRBJ1-5; maybe TRBD1 (6 bases). The CDR3 spans 18 residues. The germline V and J ends were trimmed by 0 bases and 3 bases, with 18 bases remaining between them. Per germline, CDR1 LNHNV and CDR2 YYDKDF (reference sequence). The CDR3 sequence is CATSRDGRGLRANQPQHF. CDR3 in DNA: TGTGCCACCAGCAGAGATGGGAGGGGGTTAAGGGCCAATCAGCCCCAGCATTTT. The variable domain in full, with the rest retrieved from reference TRBV15 and TRBJ1-5, is DAMVIQNPRYQVTQFGKPVTLSCSQTLNHNVMYWYQQKSSQAPKLLFHYYDKDFNNEADTPDNFQSRRPNTSFCFLDIRSPGLGDTAMYLCATSRDGRGLRANQPQHFGDGTRLSIL.

The chain is built from TRBV10-3 and TRBJ1-3; tentatively, D is TRBD1 (5 bases). From germline, CDR1 is ENHRY and CDR2 SYGVKD. Trimming shortened V by 7 bases and J by 2 bases, and 9 bases separated the two germline ends. The length of the CDR3 is 13 residues. The CDR3 region is CAITDRTGNTIYF. The CDR3 region has the DNA TGTGCCATCACCGACAGAACTGGAAACACCATATATTTT.

This clone was seen more than once but under ten times. The chain couples TRBV7-2 to TRBJ2-3, with 8 bases that match TRBD1. Per germline, CDR1 SGHTA and CDR2 FQGNSA. V shed 1 base, J shed 1 base, and the junction held 1 base outside the gene matches. This CDR3 is 15 amino acids long. CDR3 region: CASSLGTGRTDTQYF. CDR3 sequence (DNA): TGTGCCAGCAGCTTAGGGACAGGGCGCACAGATACGCAGTATTTT.